Sequencing of this T cell receptor beta chain was carried out in a study of T cells in Graves' hyperthyroidism and ophthalmopathy. Amplified TCR beta CDR3 regions derived from RNA transcripts. HTBI primers drove first-round RT-PCR of the TCR CDR3. TCRdb recomputed calls from the multiplex PCR reads with MiXCR, one row per CDR3 protein. This table holds around 250,000 distinct CDR3 sequences, about 15% found once. The CDR3 contains 13 residues. Trimming cost V 7 bases and J 3 bases; bases outside gene matches: 9. The germline V gene encodes CDR1 SQVTM and CDR2 ANQGSEA. The rearrangement links TRBV29-1 to TRBJ2-7; 7 positions agree with TRBD1. The specimen sequenced was blood. The sequence came from a woman aged 40-49 years with Graves' hyperthyroidism that later progressed to Graves' ophthalmopathy. CDR3 residues: CSARGTVLYEQYF. CDR3 bases: TGCAGCGCGCGAGGGACAGTACTCTACGAGCAGTACTTC.